The TCR beta chain under discussion was sequenced for a study of blood T cell repertoires in COVID-19. Study at large: From the United States, Italy and Spain came samples of acute and convalescent COVID-19.

As processed by the authors: Estimated nucleated cell counts came from reference gene primer amplification. The data were produced by immunoSEQ multiplex PCR, yet TCRdb's version contains in-frame clones alone and is incomplete. That table supplies the V and J calls and clone size; D and trimming were determined from the DNA. The repertoire holds 100,000 to 150,000 clones, approximately 88% seen once, with 10% in the top ten. This clonotype originated in a man aged 50-60 years with acute or convalescent COVID-19. The sample was peripheral blood.

This CDR3 reads CARGHPANTGELFF. The CDR3 DNA reads as TGTGCCAGAGGACACCCCGCGAACACCGGGGAGCTGTTTTTT. V is TRBV2 and J is TRBJ2-2, with D tentatively TRBD1 (5 bases). The CDR3 is 14 amino acids. The V end lost 9 bases, the J end lost 0 bases, and 11 bases lay between the germline ends. Germline V gene sequence: CDR1 SNHLY, CDR2 FYNNEI.